The rows below give T cell receptor beta chains drawn from one sample of a study of blood T cell repertoires in COVID-19. Sequenced by immunoSEQ multiplex PCR; TCRdb stores in-frame clones only, minus some. The sample includes about 200,000 clones, approximately 84% of them seen just once. What was sequenced was peripheral blood. These receptors were taken from a woman aged 65 to 85 with active or convalescent COVID-19. Each CDR3 is given with its conserved first and last residue. A D gene is named only where the DNA matches it firmly. Size tells how often a clone was seen (once, few, many) or the class of an expanded clone, and some rows leave it out.

len	v_gene	abundance	d_gene	j_gene	CDR3aa	CDR3nt
13	TRBV19	.	TRBD1	TRBJ1-2	CAVGQGLDYGYTF	TGTGCCGTCGGACAGGGGTTAGACTATGGCTACACCTTC
13	TRBV6-5	.	.	TRBJ2-7	CASSRRPESEQYF	TGTGCCAGCAGTCGCCGCCCCGAGTCCGAGCAGTACTTC
16	TRBV11-2	.	TRBD1	TRBJ2-5	CASSLGQGRWQETQYF	TGTGCCAGCAGCCTAGGACAGGGGAGGTGGCAAGAGACCCAGTACTTC
15	TRBV15	.	.	TRBJ1-4	CATSTPGSTNEKLFF	TGTGCCACCAGCACCCCAGGGTCAACTAATGAAAAACTGTTTTTT
17	TRBV19	.	TRBD2	TRBJ2-7	CASSKASGRAKDYEQYF	TGTGCCAGTAGTAAGGCTAGCGGGAGGGCCAAGGACTACGAGCAGTACTTC
13	TRBV7-2	.	.	TRBJ1-1	CASSTGQNTEAFF	TGTGCCAGCAGCACAGGACAGAACACTGAAGCTTTCTTT
13	TRBV2	.	.	TRBJ1-1	CASTGQLNTEAFF	TGTGCCAGCACAGGACAGCTGAACACTGAAGCTTTCTTT
16	TRBV28	.	.	TRBJ1-1	CASSPLGGGLNTEAFF	TGTGCCAGCAGCCCTCTGGGTGGAGGTTTGAACACTGAAGCTTTCTTT
14	TRBV5-6	.	.	TRBJ2-5	CASSPRRDSETQYF	TGTGCCAGCAGCCCCAGGAGGGACAGTGAGACCCAGTACTTC
16	TRBV4-1	.	TRBD1	TRBJ1-2	CASSVKQGAVYYGYTF	TGCGCCAGCAGCGTAAAACAGGGGGCGGTATACTATGGCTACACCTTC
15	TRBV10-2	.	TRBD1	TRBJ1-6	CASSRDSGYNSPLHF	TGCGCCAGCAGTCGGGACAGTGGGTATAATTCACCCCTCCACTTT
11	TRBV29-1	.	TRBD1	TRBJ2-7	CSVETGYEQYF	TGCAGCGTTGAGACAGGGTACGAGCAGTACTTC
15	TRBV7-3	.	TRBD1	TRBJ2-1	CASSLTGGSYNEQFF	TGTGCCAGCAGCCTTACAGGGGGTTCCTACAATGAGCAGTTCTTC
16	TRBV5-1	.	TRBD1	TRBJ2-7	CASSLTPDRGPYEQYF	TGCGCCAGCAGCTTGACCCCCGACAGGGGCCCCTACGAGCAGTACTTC
14	TRBV5-5	.	TRBD1	TRBJ1-2	CASSGQVGGYGYTF	TGTGCCAGCAGCGGACAGGTGGGGGGCTATGGCTACACCTTC
15	TRBV19	.	.	TRBJ1-4	CASSISQALNEKLFF	TGTGCCAGTAGTATAAGCCAGGCGCTTAATGAAAAACTGTTTTTT
14	TRBV19	.	.	TRBJ2-5	CASSSEGGQETQYF	TGTGCCAGTAGTTCGGAAGGGGGTCAAGAGACCCAGTACTTC
14	TRBV15	.	.	TRBJ2-1	CATSIPRGNNEQFF	TGTGCCACCAGCATCCCCCGGGGGAACAATGAGCAGTTCTTC
14	TRBV20-1	.	.	TRBJ2-7	CSASLGLLGGEQYF	TGCAGTGCTAGTCTGGGACTCCTTGGGGGCGAGCAGTACTTC
14	TRBV2	.	TRBD1	TRBJ1-4	CASSFRGREEKLFF	TGTGCCAGCAGTTTCAGGGGGAGAGAGGAAAAACTGTTTTTT
14	TRBV7-9	.	.	TRBJ1-5	CASSLQGSNQPQHF	TGTGCCAGCAGCTTACAGGGGTCAAATCAGCCCCAGCATTTT
19	TRBV9	.	TRBD2	TRBJ2-7	CASSVVGTSGRYSSYEQYF	TGTGCCAGTAGCGTAGTCGGGACTAGCGGGAGGTACAGCTCCTACGAGCAGTACTTC
10	TRBV20-1	.	.	TRBJ2-1	CSATDNEQFF	TGCAGTGCTACCGACAATGAGCAGTTCTTC
16	TRBV28	few	TRBD1	TRBJ1-5	CASSFSLIPGQTPQHF	TGTGCCAGCAGTTTTTCTCTAATCCCGGGACAGACGCCCCAGCATTTT
15	TRBV6-6	.	TRBD1	TRBJ1-1	CASSDSGTGGTEAFF	TGTGCCAGCAGTGATTCCGGGACAGGGGGAACTGAAGCTTTCTTT
14	TRBV19	.	TRBD1	TRBJ1-1	CASSMDRGNTEAFF	TGTGCCAGTAGTATGGACAGGGGGAACACTGAAGCTTTCTTT
14	TRBV6-2/TRBV6-3	.	.	TRBJ2-5	CASSYAGVAETQYF	TGTGCCAGCAGTTACGCAGGGGTGGCGGAGACCCAGTACTTC
12	TRBV27	once	.	TRBJ2-3	CASSFRGYTQYF	TGTGCCAGCAGTTTCCGGGGTTATACGCAGTATTTT
13	TRBV28	.	.	TRBJ2-1	CASTLGGLDEQFF	TGTGCCAGCACCCTCGGAGGGTTGGATGAGCAGTTCTTC
15	TRBV4-1	.	.	TRBJ1-1	CASSQDGAARTEAFF	TGCGCCAGCAGCCAAGATGGGGCCGCGCGTACTGAAGCTTTCTTT
12	TRBV29-1	few	.	TRBJ2-3	CSFWAYTDTQYF	TGCAGCTTTTGGGCCTACACAGATACGCAGTATTTT
16	TRBV28	.	.	TRBJ2-1	CASSPRTGLGYNEQFF	TGTGCCAGCAGCCCTCGAACAGGGTTGGGTTACAATGAGCAGTTCTTC
16	TRBV25-1	.	TRBD1	TRBJ1-2	CASSDSGQGRAYGYTF	TGTGCCAGCAGTGATTCGGGACAGGGGCGCGCCTATGGCTACACCTTC
19	TRBV11-2	.	TRBD2	TRBJ2-7	CASSFTGTSGRVRGYEQYF	TGTGCCAGCAGCTTCACCGGGACTAGCGGGAGGGTCCGGGGGTACGAGCAGTACTTC
12	TRBV30	.	.	TRBJ1-1	CASKRDNTEAFF	TGTGCCTCAAAGAGAGATAACACTGAAGCTTTCTTT